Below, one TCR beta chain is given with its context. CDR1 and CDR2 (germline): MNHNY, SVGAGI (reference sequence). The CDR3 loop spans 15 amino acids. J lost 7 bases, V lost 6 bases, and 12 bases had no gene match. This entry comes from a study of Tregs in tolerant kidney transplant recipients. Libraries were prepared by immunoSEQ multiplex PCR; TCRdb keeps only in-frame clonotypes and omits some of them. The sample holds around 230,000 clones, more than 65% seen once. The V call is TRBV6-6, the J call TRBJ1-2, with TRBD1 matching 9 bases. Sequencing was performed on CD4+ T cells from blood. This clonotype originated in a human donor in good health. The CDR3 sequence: CASSHPWTGAGGYTF. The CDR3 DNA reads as TGTGCCAGCAGCCACCCTTGGACAGGGGCCGGTGGCTACACCTTC.